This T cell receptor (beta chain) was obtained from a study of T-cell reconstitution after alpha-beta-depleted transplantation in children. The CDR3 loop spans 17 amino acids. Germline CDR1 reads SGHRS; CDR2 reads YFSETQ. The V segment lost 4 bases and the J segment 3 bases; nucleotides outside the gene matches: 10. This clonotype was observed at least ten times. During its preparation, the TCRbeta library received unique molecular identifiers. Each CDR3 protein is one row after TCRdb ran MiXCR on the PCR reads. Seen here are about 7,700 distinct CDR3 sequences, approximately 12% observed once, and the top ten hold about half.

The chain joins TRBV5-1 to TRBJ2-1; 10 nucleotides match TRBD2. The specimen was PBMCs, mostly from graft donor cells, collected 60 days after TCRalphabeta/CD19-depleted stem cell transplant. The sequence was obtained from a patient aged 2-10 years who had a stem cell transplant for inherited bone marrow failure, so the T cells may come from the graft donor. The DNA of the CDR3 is TGCGCCAGCAGCCCGGGGGGCGGACTAGCGGACTACAATGAGCAGTTCTTC. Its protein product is CASSPGGGLADYNEQFF. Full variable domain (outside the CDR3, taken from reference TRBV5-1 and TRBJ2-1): KAGVTQTPRYLIKTRGQQVTLSCSPISGHRSVSWYQQTPGQGLQFLFEYFSETQRNKGNFPGRFSGRQFSNSRSEMNVSTLELGDSALYLCASSPGGGLADYNEQFFGPGTRLTVL.